What follows are 28 T cell receptor beta chains derived from one specimen sequenced in a study of tissue T cells after allogeneic stem cell transplantation. Time point denoted: mouse harvest day 14 after allogeneic transplant. Each mouse received 10^7 T-cell-depleted marrow cells plus 10^6 splenic CD5+ T cells by tail vein. The protocol was immunoSEQ multiplex PCR, while the TCRdb copy is restricted to in-frame clones and leaves out a portion. The table has about 6,800 clones, 30% to 35% seen once. The specimen was skin. The receptor set was obtained from a female BALB/c mouse given C57BL/6 T cells with graft-versus-host disease after an allogeneic hematopoietic cell transplant.

A word on this clone: Any gene name here is a mouse gene name. CDR3 DNA (partial): TGTGCCAGCAGTCTCCGGGACAGGGTCTATGAACAGTAC. It yields the protein CASSLRDRVYEQY. The CDR3 reads in full as CASSLRDRVYEQYF. The chain joins TRBV26 to TRBJ2-7; 9 bases align to TRBD1. From the germline J gene comes the end of the CDR3, since the read stops 1 residue before it. Germline CDR1 reads KGHPV; CDR2 reads FQNQEV (reference sequence). The CDR3 consists of 14 residues. Germline trimming cut 3 bases from V and 3 bases from J; bases unmatched to any gene: 3.

This clone was seen a handful of times. The genes are named according to mouse. The sequenced fragment ends 1 residue before the CDR3 boundary, so the rest is inferred from the germline J gene. V gene TRBV13-2 combines with J gene TRBJ1-6, with D hard to call. TRBJ1-6 is labeled an ORF, and its function is uncertain. The CDR3 sequence is 13 residues long. Germline assignment: CDR1 NNHNN and CDR2 SYGAGS (reference sequence). Trimming stripped 0 bases from V and 5 bases from J, with 3 bases between. CDR3 protein: CASGDADNSPLYF. The sequenced part of the CDR3 DNA is TGTGCCAGCGGTGATGCCGATAATTCGCCCCTCTAC.

Comments on this clone: Gene names denote mouse genes. The CDR3 extends 1 residue past the end of the read, so its final part is completed from the germline J gene. The genes are TRBV29 and TRBJ2-7; the D is unclear. Trimming left V 3 bases short and J 4 bases short, with 7 bases between. Germline assignment: CDR1 MSHET and CDR2 SYDVDS. The CDR3 runs to 12 residues. Incomplete CDR3 DNA: TGTGCTAGCAGTTTGGCCGGGTATGAACAGTAC. Its translation is CASSLAGYEQY. The whole CDR3 reads CASSLAGYEQYF.

This clone occurred a few times. Genes here carry mouse names. The CDR3 reads CASSLPSNSDYTF. The sequenced part of the CDR3 DNA is TGTGCCAGCTCTCTTCCATCAAACTCCGACTACACC. The rearrangement uses TRBV12-2 and TRBJ1-2, with no clear D. The missing CDR3 end, 1 residue past where the read stops, is filled in from the germline J gene. Germline V gene sequence: CDR1 SGHLS, CDR2 HYDKME. Trimming pared 1 base from V and 0 bases from J, leaving 5 bases between. The CDR3 is 13 residues long.

Only one count was recorded for this clone. Gene names refer to mouse genes. The missing CDR3 end, 1 residue past where the read stops, is filled in from the germline J gene. The gene calls are TRBV3 and TRBJ2-5, with 9 bases fitting TRBD1. The germline CDR1 and CDR2 sequences are SNHLY and FYNGKV (reference sequence). The CDR3 consists of 14 residues. With V trimmed by 1 base and J by 9 bases, 5 bases remained unmatched. The DNA read from the CDR3 is TGTGCCAGCAGCTTAGAGGGACAGGGCGGTACCCAGTAC. Translating gives CASSLEGQGGTQY. The whole CDR3 protein reads CASSLEGQGGTQYF.

Only a few counts were recorded for this clone. Gene names and germline refer to mouse. The sequence runs out 1 residue before the end of the CDR3; the remainder is reconstructed from the germline J gene. The V gene is TRBV31, the J gene TRBJ1-2, with TRBD1 matching over 7 bases. J was trimmed by 0 bases and V by 5 bases; bases with no gene match: 3. The CDR3 covers 13 residues. CDR1 is GKSSPN, CDR2 SITVG, per germline. Here the CDR3 reads CAWAGTANSDYTF. Partial CDR3 DNA: TGTGCCTGGGCCGGGACAGCAAACTCCGACTACACC.

In its sample, this clone is medium-sized. Mouse gene names and germline throughout. The CDR3 end falls 1 residue outside the read, so it is completed with the germline J gene. This chain connects TRBV26 to TRBJ1-6; D possibly corresponds to TRBD1 (6 bases). TRBJ1-6 is recorded as an ORF, its role being uncertain. CDR1 KGHPV and CDR2 FQNQEV come from the germline V gene (reference sequence). This CDR3 comprises 14 residues. V lost 2 bases and J lost 4, with 6 bases in between. Partial CDR3 DNA: TGTGCCAGCAGTCTGGGGACATATAATTCGCCCCTCTAC. Translated, it gives CASSLGTYNSPLY. The whole CDR3 reads CASSLGTYNSPLYF.

On this clone itself: The listed genes are named as in mouse. CDR3: CSSSHRGATEVFF. CDR3 bases read: TGCTCCAGCAGTCACAGGGGGGCCACAGAAGTCTTC. The chain has TRBV23 and TRBJ1-1. Read sequence stops 1 residue before the CDR3 end, and the germline J gene provides the missing end. Germline lookup yields CDR1 KGHTA and CDR2 FQNQQP. The CDR3 totals 13 residues.

Of note for this clone: The genes and germline here are from mouse. The CDR3 end lies 1 residue beyond the end of the read and is filled in from the germline J gene. V and J are TRBV26 and TRBJ1-4; D is unresolved. Germline V gene sequence: CDR1 KGHPV, CDR2 FQNQEV (reference sequence). V was shortened by 6 bases and J by 7 bases, with 6 bases between the two germline ends. The CDR3 spans 11 residues. The CDR3 DNA, read in part, is TGTGCCAGCAGAGCCAGCGAAAGATTATTT. Translating it yields CASRASERLF. The entire CDR3 is CASRASERLFF.

Turning to this clone: Gene names denote mouse genes. The CDR3 end is not reached by the read, which stops 1 residue before it; the germline J gene fills it in. The V and J genes are TRBV15 and TRBJ2-5, with 8 bases that match TRBD2. The CDR3 is 15 residues long. In germline, CDR1 is SGHND, CDR2 FRSKSL. Unmatched junction bases numbered 5, after V lost 1 base and J lost 5 bases. CDR3: CASSLGGGRPDTQYF. The DNA read from the CDR3 is TGTGCCAGCAGTTTAGGGGGGGGGCGCCCAGACACCCAGTAC. The full variable domain, rest sourced from reference TRBV15 and TRBJ2-5, is DAGVTQTPRHEVAEKGQTIILKCEPVSGHNDLFWYRQTKIQGLELLSYFRSKSLMEDGGAFKDRFKAEMLNSSFSTLKIQPTEPKDSAVYLCASSLGGGRPDTQYFGPGTRLLVL.

Notes on this clone: Gene names denote mouse genes. Sequencing ends 1 residue short of the CDR3 end; the germline J gene provides the rest. This sequence joins TRBV26 and TRBJ2-4; D gene unclear. V gave up 5 bases and J gave up 2 bases, with 5 bases separating them. The CDR3 runs 12 residues. The V gene's germline CDR1 is KGHPV and CDR2 FQNQEV (reference sequence). The CDR3 spells CASSTSQNTLYF. The sequenced CDR3 bases are TGTGCCAGCAGTACATCTCAAAACACCTTGTAC.

A remark on this clone: All gene names here are mouse names. The read falls 1 residue short of the CDR3 end, and the missing part is taken from the germline J gene. The chain has TRBV12-2 and TRBJ2-7, with D uncertain. This CDR3 is 12 amino acids long. CDR1 SGHLS and CDR2 HYDKME come from the germline V gene. The V end was cut by 0 bases, the J end by 3 bases, with 5 bases between. The CDR3 is CASSLDGYEQYF. The part of the CDR3 DNA that was read is TGTGCCAGCTCTCTCGACGGCTATGAACAGTAC.

For this clone: Gene and germline names: mouse. The read terminates 1 residue before the CDR3 end, so the remaining end is supplied by the germline J gene. The same CDR3 arises from other DNA sequences in this sample as well. The chain is built from TRBV26 and TRBJ1-1; D might be TRBD1 (5 bases). The CDR3 runs to 14 residues. Germline assignment: CDR1 KGHPV and CDR2 FQNQEV (reference sequence). The ends were cut back, 2 bases at V and 0 bases at J, with 7 bases in the middle. CDR3 sequence reads: CASSLGHANTEVFF. The sequenced part of the CDR3 DNA is TGTGCCAGCAGTCTGGGACATGCAAACACAGAAGTCTTC.

This clone has just a few counts. Gene names and germline match the mouse. The read ends 1 residue shy of where the CDR3 ends; the end is completed using the germline J gene. The V call is TRBV13-1, the J call TRBJ2-4, with D hard to call. Trimming pared 0 bases from V and 6 bases from J, leaving 8 bases between. CDR3 length: 13 residues. Germline assignment: CDR1 NSHNY and CDR2 SYGAGN. The CDR3 DNA, read in part, is TGTGCCAGCAGTGATGCAGGCCACAACACCTTGTAC. This gives the protein CASSDAGHNTLY. The full CDR3 protein is CASSDAGHNTLYF.

A note on this clone: The listed genes are named as in mouse. Partial CDR3 DNA: TGTGCCAGCGGTGGGAGGGGCAACCAAGACACCCAGTAC. Its translation is CASGGRGNQDTQY. In full, the CDR3 is CASGGRGNQDTQYF. This chain joins TRBV13-2 and TRBJ2-5; D possibly matches TRBD1 or TRBD2 (5 bases each). The read ends 1 residue before the CDR3 terminus; that terminus is restored from the germline J gene. V was pared by 3 bases and J by 0 bases, with 8 bases between. Per germline, CDR1 NNHNN and CDR2 SYGAGS (reference sequence). The CDR3 loop spans 14 amino acids.

In the case of this clone: Mouse names are used for the genes. The read gets to within 1 residue of the CDR3 end, and the germline J gene fills in the rest. J is TRBJ1-4 and V is TRBV2, with D unclear. Germline values: CDR1 LGHNA, CDR2 YSYQKL. Trimming pared 3 bases from V and 0 bases from J, leaving 8 bases between. This CDR3 has 15 amino acids. The CDR3 here is CASSQSQFSNERLFF. Incomplete CDR3 DNA: TGTGCCAGCAGCCAGTCACAATTTTCCAACGAAAGATTATTT.

On this clone itself: Gene and germline names: mouse. The read ends 1 residue before the CDR3 terminus; that terminus is restored from the germline J gene. V and J are TRBV23 and TRBJ1-1; the table's D call, TRBD1, has no DNA check behind it. The germline gives CDR1 KGHTA, CDR2 FQNQQP. The CDR3 loop spans 14 amino acids. CDR3: CSSSQRDKNTEVFF. The CDR3 bases that were read are TGCTCCAGCAGTCAGAGGGACAAAAACACAGAAGTCTTC.

This clone is deemed medium-sized. These gene names are mouse names. The CDR3 loop reads CASSPTVSYEQYF. CDR3 bases read: TGTGCCAGCAGTCCGACAGTCTCCTATGAACAGTAC. The chain links TRBV26 to TRBJ2-7, with a possible D match to TRBD1 (5 bases). The read gets to within 1 residue of the CDR3 end, and the germline J gene fills in the rest. The germline CDR1 and CDR2 sequences are KGHPV and FQNQEV (reference sequence). Trimming took off 4 bases at V and 0 bases at J, with 7 bases between the two ends. CDR3 size: 13 residues.

Details on this clone: The genes are named according to mouse. The read ends 1 residue early relative to the CDR3; the germline J gene fills the gap. The chain combines TRBV23 with TRBJ2-4. CDR1 is KGHTA and CDR2 is FQNQQP in the germline V gene. This CDR3 region has 14 residues. The sequenced part of the CDR3 DNA is TGCTCCAGCAGTCAATCCCGCAGTCAAAACACCTTGTAC. It is translated as CSSSQSRSQNTLY. The full CDR3 protein is CSSSQSRSQNTLYF.

This clone has only a few counts. Gene and germline names: mouse. The CDR3 end lies 1 residue beyond the end of the read and is filled in from the germline J gene. This sequence joins TRBV16 and TRBJ2-1, with TRBD1 matching 10 bases. The CDR3 has 14 residues. With 3 bases clipped from V and 6 bases from J, the junction kept 2 bases outside the gene matches. Looked up from germline, CDR1 is SGHSA and CDR2 is FRNQAP. The CDR3 loop is CASSFRDRGAEQFF. CDR3 DNA, as far as it was read: TGTGCAAGCAGCTTCCGGGACAGGGGTGCTGAGCAGTTC.

By sample share, this clone is large. Mouse names are used for the genes. The CDR3 end is not reached by the read, which stops 1 residue before it; the germline J gene fills it in. The chain links TRBV26 to TRBJ2-3; no definite D call. V lost 4 bases and J lost 0, with 8 bases in between. This CDR3 is 14 amino acids long. CDR1 and CDR2 from the germline V gene are KGHPV and FQNQEV (reference sequence). This CDR3 reads CASSPTSSAETLYF. The CDR3 bases that were read are TGTGCCAGCAGTCCTACATCTAGTGCAGAAACGCTGTAT.

As for this clone: Genes and germline come from the mouse. The CDR3 goes on 1 residue after the read ends, and that part is filled in from the germline J gene. V gene TRBV26 combines with J gene TRBJ1-6, with a weak D call TRBD1 (6 bases). TRBJ1-6 is treated as an ORF (open reading frame) with a function not yet certain. V lost 0 bases to trimming and J lost 7 bases, with 10 bases between them. The CDR3 contains 15 residues. CDR1 is KGHPV and CDR2 is FQNQEV in the germline V gene (reference sequence). The CDR3 loop is CASSLSEGGNSPLYF. The DNA read from the CDR3 is TGTGCCAGCAGTCTGTCGGAGGGGGGGAATTCGCCCCTCTAC.

A note on this clone: The genes and germline here are from mouse. The read ends 1 residue early relative to the CDR3; the germline J gene fills the gap. Other DNA sequences within the sample encode an identical CDR3. The V gene is TRBV26, the J gene TRBJ1-4, with D uncertain. From germline, CDR1 is KGHPV and CDR2 FQNQEV (reference sequence). The CDR3 consists of 12 residues. The V gene lost 3 bases and the J gene lost 2 bases, with 1 base spanning the gap. CDR3 sequence: CASSLSNERLFF. The sequenced CDR3 bases are TGTGCCAGCAGTCTCTCCAACGAAAGATTATTT. The whole variable domain, filled in from reference TRBV26 and TRBJ1-4, reads NSKVIQTPRYLVKGQGQKAKMRCIPEKGHPVVFWYQQNKNNEFKFLINFQNQEVLQQIDMTEKRFSAECPSNSPCSLEIQSSEAGDSALYLCASSLSNERLFFGHGTKLSVL.

For this clone: Germline and genes: mouse. Read coverage stops 1 residue before the CDR3 terminus; the germline J gene supplies the remainder. The chain recombines TRBV26 with TRBJ2-4; D is uncertain. The ends were cut back, 4 bases at V and 0 bases at J, with 8 bases in the middle. Germline values: CDR1 KGHPV, CDR2 FQNQEV (reference sequence). The CDR3 consists of 14 residues. The chain's CDR3 is CASSQPASQNTLYF. CDR3 bases read: TGTGCCAGCAGTCAACCAGCTAGTCAAAACACCTTGTAC.

As to this clone: Gene names are mouse gene names. The CDR3 end falls 1 residue outside the read, so it is completed with the germline J gene. The chain is built from TRBV26 and TRBJ1-3; D possibly corresponds to TRBD1 (5 bases). From germline, CDR1 is KGHPV and CDR2 FQNQEV (reference sequence). Trimming took 6 bases from V and 0 from J, leaving 9 bases between them. The CDR3 spans 14 residues. CDR3 loop: CASRLTASGNTLYF. CDR3 DNA (partial): TGTGCCAGCAGGCTGACAGCTTCTGGAAATACGCTCTAT.

Details on this clone: Here the gene names and germline are mouse. The CDR3 end falls 1 residue outside the read, so it is completed with the germline J gene. The chain combines TRBV19 with TRBJ2-4; D gene uncertain. Trimming took off 0 bases at V and 0 bases at J, with 5 bases between the two ends. Germline CDR1 and CDR2: FNHDT and SITEND (reference sequence). The CDR3 totals 14 residues. The CDR3 loop is CASSIVASQNTLYF. CDR3 DNA (partial): TGTGCCAGCAGTATAGTAGCTAGTCAAAACACCTTGTAC.

In this sample, this clone is medium-sized. The listed genes are named as in mouse. The read terminates 1 residue before the CDR3 end, so the remaining end is supplied by the germline J gene. The chain has TRBV26 and TRBJ2-3, with D possibly matching TRBD1 (5 bases). CDR1 and CDR2 (germline): KGHPV, FQNQEV (reference sequence). The CDR3 is made up of 15 amino acids. V lost 4 bases and J 0 bases, leaving 11 bases between the germline ends. The covered CDR3 bases are TGTGCCAGCAGTCGACAGATAACTAGTGCAGAAACGCTGTAT. It is translated as CASSRQITSAETLY. The entire CDR3 is CASSRQITSAETLYF.

About this clone itself: Each gene name is a mouse one. The CDR3 end is not reached by the read, which stops 1 residue before it; the germline J gene fills it in. The chain joins TRBV5 to TRBJ2-7; D is possibly TRBD1 (6 bases). The V and J ends lost 0 bases and 0 bases respectively, with 9 bases between them. CDR3 size: 15 residues. Germline CDR1 LGHNA, CDR2 YNLKQL (reference sequence). The CDR3: CASSQDWDTSYEQYF. The sequenced CDR3 bases are TGTGCCAGCAGCCAAGATTGGGACACCTCCTATGAACAGTAC.